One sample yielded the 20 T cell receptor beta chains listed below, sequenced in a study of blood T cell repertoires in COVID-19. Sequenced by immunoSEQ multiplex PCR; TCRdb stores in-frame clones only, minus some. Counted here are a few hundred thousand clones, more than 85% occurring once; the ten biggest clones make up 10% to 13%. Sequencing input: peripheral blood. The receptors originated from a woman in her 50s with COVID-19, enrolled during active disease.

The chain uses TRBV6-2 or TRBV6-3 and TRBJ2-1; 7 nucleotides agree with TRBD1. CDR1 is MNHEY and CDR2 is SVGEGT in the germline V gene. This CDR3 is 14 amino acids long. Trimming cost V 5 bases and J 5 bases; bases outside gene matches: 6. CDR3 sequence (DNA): TGTGCCAGCAGTCGGGACAGAAGAGACAATGAGCAGTTCTTC. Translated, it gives CASSRDRRDNEQFF.

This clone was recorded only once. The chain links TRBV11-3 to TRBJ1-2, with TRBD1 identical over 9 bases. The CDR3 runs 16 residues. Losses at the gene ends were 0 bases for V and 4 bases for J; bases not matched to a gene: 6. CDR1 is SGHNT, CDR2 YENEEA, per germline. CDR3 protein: CASSLDPDRGGYGYTF. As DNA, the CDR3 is TGTGCCAGCAGCTTAGATCCGGACAGGGGAGGCTATGGCTACACCTTC.

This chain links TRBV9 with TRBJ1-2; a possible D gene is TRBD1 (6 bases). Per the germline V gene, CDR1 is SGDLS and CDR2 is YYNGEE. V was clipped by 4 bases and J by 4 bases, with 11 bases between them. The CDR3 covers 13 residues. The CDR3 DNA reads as TGTGCCAGCAGCTTAACGGACAGCTATGGCTACACCTTC. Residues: CASSLTDSYGYTF.

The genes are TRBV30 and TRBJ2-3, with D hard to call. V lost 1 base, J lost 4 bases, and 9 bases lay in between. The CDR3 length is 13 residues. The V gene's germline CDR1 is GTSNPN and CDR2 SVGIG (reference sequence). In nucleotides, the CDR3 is TGTGCCTGGAGTGGCTCCACGGCAGATACGCAGTATTTT. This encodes CAWSGSTADTQYF.

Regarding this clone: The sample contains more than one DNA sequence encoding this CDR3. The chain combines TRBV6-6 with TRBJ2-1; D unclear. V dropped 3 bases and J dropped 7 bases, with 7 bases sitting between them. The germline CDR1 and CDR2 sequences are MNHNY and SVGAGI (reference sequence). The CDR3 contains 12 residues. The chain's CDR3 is CASSYLLNEQFF. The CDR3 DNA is TGTGCCAGCAGTTATCTGTTAAATGAGCAGTTCTTC.

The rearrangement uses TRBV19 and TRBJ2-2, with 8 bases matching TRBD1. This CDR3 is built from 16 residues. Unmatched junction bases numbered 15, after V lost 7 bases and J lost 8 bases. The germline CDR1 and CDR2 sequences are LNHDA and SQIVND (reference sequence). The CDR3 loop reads CASNPWTGPRTGELFF. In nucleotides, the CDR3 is TGTGCCAGTAATCCGTGGACAGGGCCCAGGACTGGGGAGCTGTTTTTT.

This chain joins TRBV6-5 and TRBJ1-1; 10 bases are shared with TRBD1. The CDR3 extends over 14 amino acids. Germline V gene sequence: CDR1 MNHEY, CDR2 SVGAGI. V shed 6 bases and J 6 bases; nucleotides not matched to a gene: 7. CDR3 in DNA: TGTGCCAGCAGGAGAGACAGGGGGCAATCTGAAGCTTTCTTT. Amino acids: CASRRDRGQSEAFF.

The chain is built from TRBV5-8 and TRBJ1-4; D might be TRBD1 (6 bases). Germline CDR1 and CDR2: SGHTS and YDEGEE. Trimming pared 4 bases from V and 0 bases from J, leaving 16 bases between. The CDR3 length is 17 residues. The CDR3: CASSTSGTRPTNEKLFF. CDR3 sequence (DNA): TGTGCCAGCAGCACCTCCGGGACACGGCCAACTAATGAAAAACTGTTTTTT.

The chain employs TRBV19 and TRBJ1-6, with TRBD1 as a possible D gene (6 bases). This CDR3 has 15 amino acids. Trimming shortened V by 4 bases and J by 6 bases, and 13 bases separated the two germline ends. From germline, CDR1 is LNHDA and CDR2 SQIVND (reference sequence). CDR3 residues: CASSTGTRINSPLHF. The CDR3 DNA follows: TGTGCCAGTAGTACGGGGACAAGGATTAATTCACCCCTCCACTTT.

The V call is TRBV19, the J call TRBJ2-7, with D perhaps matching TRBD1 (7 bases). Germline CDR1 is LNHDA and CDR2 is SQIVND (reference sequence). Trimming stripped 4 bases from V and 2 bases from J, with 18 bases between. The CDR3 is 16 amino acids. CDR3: CASSSLYRGGTYEQYF. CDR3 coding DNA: TGTGCCAGTAGTAGTTTGTACAGGGGAGGAACCTACGAGCAGTACTTC.

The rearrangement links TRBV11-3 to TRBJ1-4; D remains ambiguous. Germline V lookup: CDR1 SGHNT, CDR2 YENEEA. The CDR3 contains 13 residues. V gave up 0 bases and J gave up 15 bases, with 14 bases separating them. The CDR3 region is CASSLDYGRRMFF. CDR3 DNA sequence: TGTGCCAGCAGCTTAGATTATGGGAGACGTATGTTTTTT.

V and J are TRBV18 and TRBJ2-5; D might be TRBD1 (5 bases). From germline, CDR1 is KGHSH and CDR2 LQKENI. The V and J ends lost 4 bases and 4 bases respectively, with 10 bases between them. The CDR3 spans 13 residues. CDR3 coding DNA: TGTGCCAGCTCACAACAGGTCTCAGAGACCCAGTACTTC. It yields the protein CASSQQVSETQYF.

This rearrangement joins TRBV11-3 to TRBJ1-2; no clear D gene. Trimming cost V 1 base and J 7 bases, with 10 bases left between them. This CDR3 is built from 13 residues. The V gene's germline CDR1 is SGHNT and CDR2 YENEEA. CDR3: CASSLVGGGGYTF. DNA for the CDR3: TGTGCCAGCAGCTTAGTTGGCGGCGGTGGCTACACCTTC.

CDR3 nucleotides: TGTGCCAGCACCCTGCTCACAGGGTCTGGAAACACCATATATTTT. Its translation: CASTLLTGSGNTIYF. The V call is TRBV6-5, the J call TRBJ1-3; possible D gene TRBD1, 6 bases. This CDR3 has 15 amino acids. V lost 7 bases and J lost 1, with 14 bases in between. Germline V gives CDR1 MNHEY, CDR2 SVGAGI.

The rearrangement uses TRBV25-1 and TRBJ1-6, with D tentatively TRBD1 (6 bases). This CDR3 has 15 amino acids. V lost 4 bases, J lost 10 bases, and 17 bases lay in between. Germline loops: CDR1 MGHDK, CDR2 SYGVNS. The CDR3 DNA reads TGTGCCAGCAGTGGCTCGACAGGACGAGGCTCACCCCTCCACTTT. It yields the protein CASSGSTGRGSPLHF. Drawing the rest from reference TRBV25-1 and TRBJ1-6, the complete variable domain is EADIYQTPRYLVIGTGKKITLECSQTMGHDKMYWYQQDPGMELHLIHYSYGVNSTEKGDLSSESTVSRIRTEHFPLTLESARPSHTSQYLCASSGSTGRGSPLHFGNGTRLTVT.

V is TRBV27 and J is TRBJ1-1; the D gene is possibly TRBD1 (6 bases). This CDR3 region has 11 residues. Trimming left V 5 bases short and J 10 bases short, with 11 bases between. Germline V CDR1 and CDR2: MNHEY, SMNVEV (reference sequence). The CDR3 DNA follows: TGTGCCAGCAGTAGAGGGACAAGAGCTTTCTTT. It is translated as CASSRGTRAFF.

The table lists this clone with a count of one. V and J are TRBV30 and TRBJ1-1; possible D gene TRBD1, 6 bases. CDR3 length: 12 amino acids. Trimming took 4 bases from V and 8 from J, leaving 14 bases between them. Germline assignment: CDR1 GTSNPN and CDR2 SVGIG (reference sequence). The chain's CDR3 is CAWTGGGSEAFF. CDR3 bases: TGTGCCTGGACGGGAGGGGGGTCGGAAGCTTTCTTT.

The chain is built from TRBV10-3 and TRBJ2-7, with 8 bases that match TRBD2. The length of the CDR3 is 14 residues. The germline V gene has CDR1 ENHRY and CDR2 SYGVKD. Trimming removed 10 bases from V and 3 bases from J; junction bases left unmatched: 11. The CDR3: CATKSGGDFYEQYF. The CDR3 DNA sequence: TGTGCCACCAAATCGGGAGGGGACTTCTACGAGCAGTACTTC.

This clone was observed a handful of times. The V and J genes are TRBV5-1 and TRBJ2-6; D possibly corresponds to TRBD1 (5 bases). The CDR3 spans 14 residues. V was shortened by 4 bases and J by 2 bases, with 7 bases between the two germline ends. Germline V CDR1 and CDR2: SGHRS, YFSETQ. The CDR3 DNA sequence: TGCGCCAGCAGCGAACAGGCTGGGGCCAACGTCCTGACTTTC. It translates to CASSEQAGANVLTF.

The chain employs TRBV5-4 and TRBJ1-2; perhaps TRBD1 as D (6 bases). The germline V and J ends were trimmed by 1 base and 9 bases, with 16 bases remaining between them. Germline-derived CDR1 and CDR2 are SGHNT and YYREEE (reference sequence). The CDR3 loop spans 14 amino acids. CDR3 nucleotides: TGTGCCAGCAGCTTGCCAGGGATCAGGGGTAGCTACACCTTC. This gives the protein CASSLPGIRGSYTF.